The present TCR beta chain was sequenced within a study of human T cells and chemical hapten exposure. Noted time point: pre-sensitization, week 0. As to treatment: therapeutic diphenylcyclopropenone sensitization with weekly scalp DPC. Germline V gives CDR1 SGHTA, CDR2 FQGNSA. The CDR3 is made up of 12 amino acids. The V gene end was trimmed by 1 base and the J gene end by 12 bases; junction bases not matched to a gene: 4. This clonotype was counted between two and nine times. Within the library, unique molecular identifiers were attached to each individual cDNA molecule. Each CDR3 protein gets one entry after TCRdb re-called the RACE reads with MiXCR. The sample lists approximately 77,000 distinct CDR3 sequences, 14% occurring once.

The chain employs TRBV7-2 and TRBJ2-7; 9 nucleotides match TRBD2. The sample here was whole blood, taken in connection with sensitization to the hapten diphenylcyclopropenone (DPC). The source of this sequence is a woman aged 50 to 65 with alopecia areata. Some clones in this sample may be carry-over from other donors' samples. The CDR3 DNA is TGTGCCAGCAGCTTAGTAGGGACTAGCCCGTACTTC. It specifies CASSLVGTSPYF.